This T cell receptor (beta chain) was captured in a study of T-cell reconstitution after alpha-beta-depleted transplantation in children. This clonotype has just a few counts. The germline CDR1 and CDR2 sequences are SGHTA and FQGNSA. The CDR3 loop spans 14 amino acids. Trimming stripped 8 bases from V and 4 bases from J, with 15 bases between. Library preparation (for TCRbeta) was performed with unique molecular identifiers. TCRdb processed the PCR reads anew with MiXCR; each CDR3 protein has one entry. The profile shows about 500,000 distinct CDR3 sequences, over 25% of them singletons. The TCR sequence derives from a human donor who donated a stem cell graft to a child with aplastic anemia. The rearrangement links TRBV7-2 to TRBJ1-5, with a tentative D call TRBD1 (6 bases). The input for sequencing was PBMCs from the stem cell graft donor, taken from the stem cell graft. CDR3: CASGDTQGNQPQHF. The CDR3 DNA reads TGTGCCAGCGGGGACACCCAGGGAAATCAGCCCCAGCATTTT.